This TCR beta chain was captured by sequencing in a study of blood T cell repertoires in COVID-19. Study details: In each case, the material was cDNA or gDNA derived from T cells, B-cell-depleted T cells, or PBMCs.

As processed by the authors: Researchers report that nucleated cell counts were estimated from reference gene primer amplification. Generated by immunoSEQ multiplex PCR, the TCRdb table keeps only in-frame clones and is missing some. The DNA gave D and trimming, while V, J and clone size come from that table. The sample includes 150,000 to 200,000 clones, 75% to 85% of them seen just once. Germline CDR1 PRHDT, CDR2 FYEKMQ (reference sequence). This CDR3 has 13 amino acids. Between the trimmed V and J ends, which lost 6 bases and 3 bases, there was a span of 12 bases. The TCR sequence derives from a woman aged 40 to 50 with COVID-19, enrolled during active disease. The chain recombines TRBV13 with TRBJ2-7, with a possible D match to TRBD2 (6 bases). Source material: peripheral blood. This CDR3 is CASSGLASYEQYF. CDR3 bases: TGTGCCAGCAGTGGCCTAGCGAGCTACGAGCAGTACTTC.